The 27 T cell receptor beta chains presented below share a single source sample, sequenced in a study of OX40 agonist ivuxolimab in advanced cancers. Profiled with immunoSEQ multiplex PCR; TCRdb holds only in-frame clones, not every one. In the table there are 62,000 or so clones, around four fifths of which are singletons. Material: CD4+ or CD8+ T cells sorted from blood, obtained in a trial of the OX40 agonist ivuxolimab. The receptors were gathered from an adult with an advanced solid tumor such as melanoma, head and neck, liver or kidney cancer.

Comments on this clone: Other DNA sequences in this sample translate to the same CDR3. The J gene is TRBJ2-2, the V gene TRBV18; no definite D call. The CDR3 runs 12 residues. Trimming pared 6 bases from V and 4 bases from J, leaving 6 bases between. CDR1 is KGHSH, CDR2 LQKENI, per germline. The CDR3 DNA reads TGTGCCAGCTCGCCCCTCACCGGGGAGCTGTTTTTT. Translation gives CASSPLTGELFF.

The rearrangement uses TRBV2 and TRBJ2-3; no reliable D call. The germline CDR1 and CDR2 sequences are SNHLY and FYNNEI. The CDR3 is 14 residues long. Trimming took 5 bases from V and 1 from J, leaving 10 bases between them. The CDR3 coding sequence is TGTGCCAGCAGTTTGACGTTGGGCACAGATACGCAGTATTTT. Residues: CASSLTLGTDTQYF.

J is TRBJ1-2 and V is TRBV7-2, with D possibly TRBD1 on 5 matching bases. Between the trimmed V and J ends, which lost 3 bases and 6 bases, there was a span of 11 bases. CDR3 length equals 13 residues. Germline loops: CDR1 SGHTA, CDR2 FQGNSA. The CDR3 region has the DNA TGTGCCAGCAGCTTCGGGGCAGAGGATGGCTACACCTTC. Translation gives CASSFGAEDGYTF.

The DNA of the CDR3 is TGTGCCAGCAAGGCATCGGACTACGAGCAGTACTTC. Residues: CASKASDYEQYF. The genes are TRBV9 and TRBJ2-7; D uncertain. Looked up from germline, CDR1 is SGDLS and CDR2 is YYNGEE. This CDR3 is 12 amino acids long. V was shortened by 6 bases and J by 3 bases, with 10 bases between the two germline ends.

The chain recombines TRBV4-3 with TRBJ2-7; the D is unclear. This CDR3 has 18 residues. V shed 0 bases and J shed 2 bases, with 20 bases lying between them. Germline V gives CDR1 LGHNA, CDR2 YSLEER. The CDR3, as DNA: TGCGCCAGCAGCCAAGAGAGGACCGTGGGAAAAAGACCCTACGAGCAGTACTTC. It is translated as CASSQERTVGKRPYEQYF.

V and J are TRBV11-1 and TRBJ2-4; D not certain. Trimming shortened V by 9 bases and J by 0 bases, and 6 bases separated the two germline ends. This CDR3 is 12 amino acids long. CDR1 is SGHAT, CDR2 FQDESV, per germline (reference sequence). CDR3 loop: CASSGAKNIQYF. In DNA, the CDR3 is TGTGCCAGTTCCGGAGCCAAAAACATTCAGTACTTC.

CDR3 coding DNA: TGTGCCTGGAGTGAAGGATACGAGCAGTACTTC. The encoded protein is CAWSEGYEQYF. The chain recombines TRBV30 with TRBJ2-7; D is unclear. The CDR3 runs 11 residues. CDR1 GTSNPN and CDR2 SVGIG come from the germline V gene (reference sequence). The germline V and J ends were trimmed by 1 base and 4 bases, with 5 bases remaining between them. Based on the CDR3 plus reference TRBV30 and TRBJ2-7, the full variable domain is SQTIHQWPATLVQPVGSPLSLECTVEGTSNPNLYWYRQAAGRGLQLLFYSVGIGQISSEVPQNLSASRPQDRQFILSSKKLLLSDSGFYLCAWSEGYEQYFGPGTRLTVT.

The chain is built from TRBV19 and TRBJ2-3; perhaps TRBD2 as D (5 bases). The V end was cut by 3 bases, the J end by 2 bases, with 9 bases between. The CDR3 is 14 residues long. CDR1 is LNHDA, CDR2 SQIVND, per germline (reference sequence). CDR3 sequence: CASSMEAHTDTQYF. CDR3 nucleotide sequence: TGTGCCAGTAGTATGGAGGCCCACACAGATACGCAGTATTTT.

V is TRBV12-5 and J is TRBJ2-6, with D uncertain. CDR1 and CDR2 from the germline V gene are LGHNT and FRNRAP. V was clipped by 2 bases and J by 1 base, with 0 bases between them. This CDR3 region has 13 residues. Here the CDR3 DNA reads TGTGCTAGTGGTTTGTCTGGGGCCAACGTCCTGACTTTC. This translates into CASGLSGANVLTF.

The chain uses TRBV5-1 and TRBJ2-7, with D unclear. Germline V gene lookup returns CDR1 SGHRS and CDR2 YFSETQ. V lost 0 bases and J 7 bases, leaving 20 bases between the germline ends. The CDR3 is 16 residues long. The CDR3, as DNA: TGCGCCAGCAGCTTGGGGCAAGCCCTACTTGGGTGGGAGCAGTACTTC. This gives the protein CASSLGQALLGWEQYF.

The chain recombines TRBV5-4 with TRBJ2-3; D gene ambiguous. CDR1 and CDR2 from the germline V gene are SGHNT and YYREEE (reference sequence). The CDR3 extends over 14 amino acids. V dropped 0 bases and J dropped 11 bases, with 16 bases sitting between them. The CDR3 loop is CASSLGTVRMGQYF. The CDR3 DNA reads as TGTGCCAGCAGCTTGGGGACGGTCAGAATGGGGCAGTATTTT.

The CDR3 DNA sequence: TGTGCCAGCTCACCCCTGGACAGGGGAAACACCATATATTTT. As protein: CASSPLDRGNTIYF. The J gene is TRBJ1-3, the V gene TRBV18; 7 positions match TRBD1. The CDR3 is 14 amino acids. The V segment lost 3 bases and the J segment 4 bases; nucleotides outside the gene matches: 3. Germline values: CDR1 KGHSH, CDR2 LQKENI.

The genes are TRBV19 and TRBJ2-3; the match to TRBD2 covers 12 bases. Germline CDR1 and CDR2: LNHDA and SQIVND (reference sequence). The CDR3 has 16 residues. V was pared by 7 bases and J by 3 bases, with 8 bases of the junction left unmatched. The CDR3 spells CASTTSGSGVTDTQYF. The CDR3 nucleotides read TGTGCCAGTACGACTAGCGGGAGCGGTGTTACAGATACGCAGTATTTT.

J is TRBJ2-7 and V is TRBV6-5, with D possibly matching TRBD1 (6 bases). The germline gives CDR1 MNHEY, CDR2 SVGAGI. Trimming removed 4 bases at V and 3 bases at J, with 13 bases between. This CDR3 is 14 amino acids long. The DNA for the CDR3 is TGTGCCAGCAGTTCGAGGGACACCTACTACGAGCAGTACTTC. Translation gives CASSSRDTYYEQYF.

The chain combines TRBV19 with TRBJ1-2; a weak D match, TRBD1 (6 bases). Germline CDR1 reads LNHDA; CDR2 reads SQIVND (reference sequence). The CDR3 runs 16 residues. The V and J ends lost 5 bases and 6 bases respectively, with 22 bases between them. Here the CDR3 DNA reads TGTGCCAGTAGTGGAATTCGGGACACTGGTTCTGATGGCTACACCTTC. Translation gives CASSGIRDTGSDGYTF.

CDR3 in amino acids: CASSLGGQNYGYTF. The DNA for the CDR3 is TGTGCCAGCAGTTTAGGAGGACAAAACTATGGCTACACCTTC. This sequence joins TRBV28 and TRBJ1-2, with TRBD1 as a possible D gene (5 bases). The V gene's germline CDR1 is MDHEN and CDR2 SYDVKM. CDR3 length: 14 amino acids. V lost 2 bases, J lost 2 bases, and 9 bases lay in between.

This clone has just a few counts. V usage is TRBV2 and J usage is TRBJ1-2; no reliable D call. CDR1 SNHLY and CDR2 FYNNEI come from the germline V gene. Trimming took off 3 bases at V and 4 bases at J, with 0 bases between the two ends. This CDR3 region has 10 residues. CDR3 nucleotides: TGTGCCAGCAGTGACTATGGCTACACCTTC. This encodes CASSDYGYTF.

This sequence joins TRBV11-3 and TRBJ2-1; 13 positions agree with TRBD2. Trimming cost V 5 bases and J 9 bases; bases outside gene matches: 22. Germline CDR1 is SGHNT and CDR2 is YENEEA. CDR3 length: 20 residues. CDR3: CASSPGTGGVWTSGSGEQFF. In DNA, the CDR3 is TGTGCCAGCAGCCCCGGGACAGGGGGTGTGTGGACTAGCGGGAGTGGTGAGCAGTTCTTC.

The chain is built from TRBV19 and TRBJ1-1; D is unclear. The germline gives CDR1 LNHDA, CDR2 SQIVND (reference sequence). Trimming pared 1 base from V and 1 base from J, leaving 7 bases between. The CDR3 has 14 residues. Here the CDR3 DNA reads TGTGCCAGTAGTATAGCAGGCTCGAACACTGAAGCTTTCTTT. It specifies CASSIAGSNTEAFF.

V gene TRBV19 combines with J gene TRBJ2-1; D call uncertain. Trimming removed 5 bases at V and 0 bases at J, with 11 bases between. The CDR3 runs 15 residues. Looked up from germline, CDR1 is LNHDA and CDR2 is SQIVND (reference sequence). The CDR3 nucleotides are TGTGCCAGTAGTCCAACTCCGAGCTCCTACAATGAGCAGTTCTTC. Translating gives CASSPTPSSYNEQFF.

V usage is TRBV4-1 and J usage is TRBJ2-1, with a tentative D call TRBD2 (5 bases). V lost 3 bases to trimming and J lost 15 bases, with 18 bases between them. This CDR3 is 13 amino acids long. Germline-derived CDR1 and CDR2 are MGHRA and YSYEKL. The CDR3 reads CASSQTFESGPFF. Here the CDR3 DNA reads TGCGCCAGCAGCCAGACCTTCGAAAGCGGTCCGTTCTTC.

This chain connects TRBV18 to TRBJ2-2, with D possibly TRBD1 on 6 matching bases. The ends were cut back, 2 bases at V and 4 bases at J, with 11 bases in the middle. This CDR3 comprises 15 residues. CDR1 and CDR2 (germline): KGHSH, LQKENI. The CDR3 DNA sequence: TGTGCCAGCTCACCAAGCGCAGGGGCCACCGGGGAGCTGTTTTTT. Translating it yields CASSPSAGATGELFF.

This chain links TRBV28 with TRBJ1-2; D gene uncertain. The germline gives CDR1 MDHEN, CDR2 SYDVKM. V was cut by 5 bases and J by 8 bases, with 15 bases left in between. The CDR3 runs to 13 residues. The CDR3 region is CASSTLYPGGYTF. Here the CDR3 DNA reads TGTGCCAGCAGTACCCTCTACCCCGGGGGCTACACCTTC.

The chain has TRBV6-4 and TRBJ2-3, with TRBD1 identical over 9 bases. This CDR3 region has 16 residues. J lost 0 bases, V lost 4 bases, and 5 bases had no gene match. The germline gives CDR1 MRHNA, CDR2 SNTAGT. The CDR3 DNA reads as TGTGCCAGCAGTGGCCGGACAGGGGTTAGCACAGATACGCAGTATTTT. Protein product: CASSGRTGVSTDTQYF.

The rearrangement joins TRBV7-9 to TRBJ2-7; TRBD1 agrees at 7 bases. The CDR3 extends over 15 amino acids. The germline gives CDR1 SEHNR, CDR2 FQNEAQ (reference sequence). V was pared by 4 bases and J by 5 bases, with 11 bases of the junction left unmatched. CDR3 loop: CASSSSTGNPHEQYF. The CDR3 DNA is TGTGCCAGCAGCTCTTCGACAGGGAATCCCCACGAGCAGTACTTC.

This rearrangement joins TRBV28 to TRBJ1-2; D uncertain. V lost 3 bases, J lost 8 bases, and 13 bases lay in between. The CDR3 extends over 13 amino acids. Germline loops: CDR1 MDHEN, CDR2 SYDVKM. The CDR3 DNA follows: TGTGCCAGCAGTTTCCGGCCGGAGACGGGCTACACCTTC. Its translation is CASSFRPETGYTF.

This clone was observed a few times. The chain is built from TRBV6-5 and TRBJ1-1, with D unclear. V was pared by 6 bases and J by 0 bases, with 8 bases between. Germline V CDR1 and CDR2: MNHEY, SVGAGI. This CDR3 has 13 amino acids. As DNA, the CDR3 is TGTGCCAGCAGCCTGGGCATGAACACTGAAGCTTTCTTT. Amino acid sequence: CASSLGMNTEAFF.